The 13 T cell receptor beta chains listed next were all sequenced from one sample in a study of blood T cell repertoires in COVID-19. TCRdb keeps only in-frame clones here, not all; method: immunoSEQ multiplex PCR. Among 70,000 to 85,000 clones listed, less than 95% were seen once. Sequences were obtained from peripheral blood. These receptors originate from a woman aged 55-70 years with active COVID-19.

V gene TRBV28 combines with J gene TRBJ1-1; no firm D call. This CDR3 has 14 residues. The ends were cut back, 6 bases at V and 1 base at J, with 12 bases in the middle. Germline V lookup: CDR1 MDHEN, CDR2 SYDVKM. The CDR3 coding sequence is TGTGCCAGCAGGCAACGACTTACGAACACTGAAGCTTTCTTT. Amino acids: CASRQRLTNTEAFF.

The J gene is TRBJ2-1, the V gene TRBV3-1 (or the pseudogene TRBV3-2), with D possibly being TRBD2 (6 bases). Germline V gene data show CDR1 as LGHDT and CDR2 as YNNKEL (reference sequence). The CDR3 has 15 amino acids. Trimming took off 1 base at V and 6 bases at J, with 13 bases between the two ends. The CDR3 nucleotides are TGTGCCAGCAGCCAAGCACCCGGGACTCGCAATGAGCAGTTCTTC. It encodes CASSQAPGTRNEQFF.

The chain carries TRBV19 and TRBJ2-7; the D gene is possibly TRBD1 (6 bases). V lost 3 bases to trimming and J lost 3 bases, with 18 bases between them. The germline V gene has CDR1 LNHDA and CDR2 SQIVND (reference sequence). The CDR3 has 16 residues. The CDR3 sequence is CASSMKGQGNLYEQYF. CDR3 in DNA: TGTGCCAGTAGTATGAAGGGGCAGGGGAACCTCTACGAGCAGTACTTC.

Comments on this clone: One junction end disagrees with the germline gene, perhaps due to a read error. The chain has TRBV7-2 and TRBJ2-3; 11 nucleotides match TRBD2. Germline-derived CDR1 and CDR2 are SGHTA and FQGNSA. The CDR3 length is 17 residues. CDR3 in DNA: TGTGCCGGCAGCTCTGGGACTAGCGGCGTGGGTTCAGATACGCAGTATTTT. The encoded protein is CAGSSGTSGVGSDTQYF.

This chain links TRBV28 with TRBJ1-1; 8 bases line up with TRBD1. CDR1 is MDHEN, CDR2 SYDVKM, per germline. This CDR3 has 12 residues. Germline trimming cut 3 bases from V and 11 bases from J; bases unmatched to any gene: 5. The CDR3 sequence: CASSFGQGSAFF. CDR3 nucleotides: TGTGCCAGCAGTTTCGGACAGGGTAGTGCTTTCTTT. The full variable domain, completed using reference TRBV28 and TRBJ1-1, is DVKVTQSSRYLVKRTGEKVFLECVQDMDHENMFWYRQDPGLGLRLIYFSYDVKMKEKGDIPEGYSVSREKKERFSLILESASTNQTSMYLCASSFGQGSAFFGQGTRLTVV.

This CDR3 reads CARRTRDRVDYGYTF. The CDR3 DNA reads TGTGCCAGAAGAACCCGGGACAGGGTGGACTATGGCTACACCTTC. The chain is built from TRBV7-9 and TRBJ1-2, with 9 bases lining up with TRBD1. The CDR3 runs 15 residues. Germline values: CDR1 SEHNR, CDR2 FQNEAQ (reference sequence). The ends lost 9 bases at V and 3 bases at J; junction bases unmatched: 11.

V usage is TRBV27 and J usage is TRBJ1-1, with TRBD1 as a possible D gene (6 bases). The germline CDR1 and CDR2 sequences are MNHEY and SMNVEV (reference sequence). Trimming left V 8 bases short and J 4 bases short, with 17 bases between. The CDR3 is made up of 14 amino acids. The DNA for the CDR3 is TGTGCCAGCTGGCCCAGGGGTGGTGTCACTGAAGCTTTCTTT. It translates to CASWPRGGVTEAFF.

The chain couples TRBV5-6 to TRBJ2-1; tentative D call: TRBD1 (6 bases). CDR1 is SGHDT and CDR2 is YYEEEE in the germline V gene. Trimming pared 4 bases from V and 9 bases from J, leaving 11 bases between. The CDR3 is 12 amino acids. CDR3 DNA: TGTGCCAGCAGCCTACAGGGATTTGAGCAGTTCTTC. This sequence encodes CASSLQGFEQFF.

CDR3 sequence (DNA): TGCGCCAGCAGCTTGACCGGGGATAGCAATCAGCCCCAGCATTTT. Its protein product is CASSLTGDSNQPQHF. The chain joins TRBV5-1 to TRBJ1-5; D is uncertain. The CDR3 covers 15 residues. From germline, CDR1 is SGHRS and CDR2 YFSETQ. With 1 base removed from V and 0 bases from J, the gap between germline ends came to 8 bases.

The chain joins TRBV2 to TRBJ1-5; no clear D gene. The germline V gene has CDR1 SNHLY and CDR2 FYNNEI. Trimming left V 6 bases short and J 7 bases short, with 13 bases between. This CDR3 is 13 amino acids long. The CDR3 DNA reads TGTGCCAGCAGGTCACAAACCCCCCAGCCCCAGCATTTT. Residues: CASRSQTPQPQHF.

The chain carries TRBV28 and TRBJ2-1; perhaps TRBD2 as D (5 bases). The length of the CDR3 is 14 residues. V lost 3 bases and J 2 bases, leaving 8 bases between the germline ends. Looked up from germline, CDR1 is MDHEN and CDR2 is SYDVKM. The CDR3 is CASSFGLTYNEQFF. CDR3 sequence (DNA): TGTGCCAGCAGTTTCGGACTGACCTACAATGAGCAGTTCTTC. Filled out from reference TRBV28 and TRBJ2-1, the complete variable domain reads DVKVTQSSRYLVKRTGEKVFLECVQDMDHENMFWYRQDPGLGLRLIYFSYDVKMKEKGDIPEGYSVSREKKERFSLILESASTNQTSMYLCASSFGLTYNEQFFGPGTRLTVL.

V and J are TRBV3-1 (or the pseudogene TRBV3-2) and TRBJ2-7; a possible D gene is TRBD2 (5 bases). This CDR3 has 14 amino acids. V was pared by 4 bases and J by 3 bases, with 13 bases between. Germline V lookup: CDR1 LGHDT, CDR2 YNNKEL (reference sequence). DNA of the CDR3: TGTGCCAGCAGCCCGGACTCGGAGGTCTACGAGCAGTACTTC. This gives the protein CASSPDSEVYEQYF.

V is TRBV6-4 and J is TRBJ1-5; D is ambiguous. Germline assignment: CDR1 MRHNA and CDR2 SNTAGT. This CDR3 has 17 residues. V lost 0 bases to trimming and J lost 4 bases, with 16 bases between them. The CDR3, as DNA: TGTGCCAGCAGTGACTCAGGGAGGATGGCAGTAAATCAGCCCCAGCATTTT. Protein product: CASSDSGRMAVNQPQHF.